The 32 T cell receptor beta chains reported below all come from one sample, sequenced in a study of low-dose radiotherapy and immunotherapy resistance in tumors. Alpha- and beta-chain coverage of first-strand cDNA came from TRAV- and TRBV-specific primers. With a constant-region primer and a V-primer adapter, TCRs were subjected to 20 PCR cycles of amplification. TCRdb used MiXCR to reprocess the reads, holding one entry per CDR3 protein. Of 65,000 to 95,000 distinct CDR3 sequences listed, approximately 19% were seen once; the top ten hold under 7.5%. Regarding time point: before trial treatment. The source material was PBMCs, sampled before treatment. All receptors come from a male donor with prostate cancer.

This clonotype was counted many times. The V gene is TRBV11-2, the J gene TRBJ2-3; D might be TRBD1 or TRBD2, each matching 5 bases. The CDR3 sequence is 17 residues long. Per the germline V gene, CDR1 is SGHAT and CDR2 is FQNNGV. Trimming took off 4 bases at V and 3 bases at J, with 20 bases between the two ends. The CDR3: CASSSDPGPSPTDTQYF. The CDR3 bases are TGTGCCAGCAGCTCAGACCCGGGACCCAGCCCGACAGATACGCAGTATTTT.

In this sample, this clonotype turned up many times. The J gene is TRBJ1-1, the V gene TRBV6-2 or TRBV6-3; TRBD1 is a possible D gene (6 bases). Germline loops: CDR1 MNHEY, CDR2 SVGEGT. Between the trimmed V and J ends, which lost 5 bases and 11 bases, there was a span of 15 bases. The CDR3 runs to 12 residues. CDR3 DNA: TGTGCCAGCAGTACGGCACCAGGGGAGGCTTTCTTT. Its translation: CASSTAPGEAFF.

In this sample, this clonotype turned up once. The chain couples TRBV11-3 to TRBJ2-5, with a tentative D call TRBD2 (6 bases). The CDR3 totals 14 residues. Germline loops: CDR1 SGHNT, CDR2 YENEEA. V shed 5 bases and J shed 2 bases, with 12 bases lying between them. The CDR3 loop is CASSDGAGQETQYF. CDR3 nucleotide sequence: TGTGCCAGCAGCGACGGGGCGGGACAAGAGACCCAGTACTTC.

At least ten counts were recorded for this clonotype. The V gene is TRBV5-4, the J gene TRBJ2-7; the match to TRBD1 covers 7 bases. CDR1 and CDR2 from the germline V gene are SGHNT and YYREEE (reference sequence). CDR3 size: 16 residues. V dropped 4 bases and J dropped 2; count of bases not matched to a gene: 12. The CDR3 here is CASSPASGTVTYEQYF. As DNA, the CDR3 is TGTGCCAGCAGCCCGGCTTCTGGGACAGTAACCTACGAGCAGTACTTC.

The CDR3 DNA follows: TGCAGTGCTAGTGAACGGGGTTTGGATACGCAGTATTTT. Its translation: CSASERGLDTQYF. V and J are TRBV20-1 and TRBJ2-3; tentative D call: TRBD2 (5 bases). V shed 3 bases and J shed 6 bases, with 13 bases lying between them. Per the germline V gene, CDR1 is DFQATT and CDR2 is SNEGSKA (reference sequence). CDR3 length: 13 residues.

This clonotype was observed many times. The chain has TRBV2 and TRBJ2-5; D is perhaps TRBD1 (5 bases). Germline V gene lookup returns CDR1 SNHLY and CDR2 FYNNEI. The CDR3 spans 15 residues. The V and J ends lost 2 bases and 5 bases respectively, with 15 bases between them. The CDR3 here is CASSERGQGMETQYF. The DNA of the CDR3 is TGTGCCAGCAGTGAAAGGGGCCAGGGAATGGAGACCCAGTACTTC.

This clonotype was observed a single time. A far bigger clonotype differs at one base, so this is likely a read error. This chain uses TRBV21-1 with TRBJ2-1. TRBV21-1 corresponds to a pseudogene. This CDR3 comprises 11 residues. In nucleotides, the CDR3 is TGTGCCAACTCACGCGCGTTCGAGCAGTTCTTC. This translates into CANSRAFEQFF.

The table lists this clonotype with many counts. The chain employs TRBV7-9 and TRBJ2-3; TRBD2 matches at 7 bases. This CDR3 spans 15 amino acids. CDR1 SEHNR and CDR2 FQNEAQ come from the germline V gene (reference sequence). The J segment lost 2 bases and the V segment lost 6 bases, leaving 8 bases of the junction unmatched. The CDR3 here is CASSSPSGATDTQYF. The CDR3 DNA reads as TGTGCCAGCAGTTCCCCGAGCGGGGCCACAGATACGCAGTATTTT.

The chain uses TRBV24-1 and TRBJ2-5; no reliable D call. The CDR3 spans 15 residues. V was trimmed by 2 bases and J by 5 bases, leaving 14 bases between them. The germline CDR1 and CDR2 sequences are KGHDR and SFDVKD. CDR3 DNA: TGTGCCACCAGTGATTCGCGACCAGTTTGGGAGACCCAGTACTTC. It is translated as CATSDSRPVWETQYF.

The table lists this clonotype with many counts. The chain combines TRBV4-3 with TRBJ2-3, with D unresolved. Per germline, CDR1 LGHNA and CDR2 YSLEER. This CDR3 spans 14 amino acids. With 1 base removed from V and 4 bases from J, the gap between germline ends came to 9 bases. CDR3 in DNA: TGCGCCAGCAGCCAAGCGGCGCCCTCAGATACGCAGTATTTT. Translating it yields CASSQAAPSDTQYF.

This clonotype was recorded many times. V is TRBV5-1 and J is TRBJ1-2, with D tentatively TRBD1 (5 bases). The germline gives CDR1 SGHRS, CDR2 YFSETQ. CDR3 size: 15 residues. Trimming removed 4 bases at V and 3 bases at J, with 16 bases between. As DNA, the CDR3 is TGCGCCAGCAGCCTTACTAGCGGGACGGACTATGGCTACACCTTC. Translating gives CASSLTSGTDYGYTF.

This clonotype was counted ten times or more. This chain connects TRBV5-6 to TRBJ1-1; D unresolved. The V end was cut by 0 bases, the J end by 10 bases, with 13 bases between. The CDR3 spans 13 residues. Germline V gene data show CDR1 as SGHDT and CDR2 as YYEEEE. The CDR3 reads CASSLVTDLGAFF. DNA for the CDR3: TGTGCCAGCAGCTTGGTTACAGACCTCGGAGCTTTCTTT.

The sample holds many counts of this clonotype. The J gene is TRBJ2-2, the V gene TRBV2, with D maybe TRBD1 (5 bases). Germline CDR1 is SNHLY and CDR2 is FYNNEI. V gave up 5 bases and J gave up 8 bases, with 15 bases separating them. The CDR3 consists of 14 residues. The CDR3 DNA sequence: TGTGCCAGCAGTTTGACAGATTACCCGGGGGAGCTGTTTTTT. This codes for CASSLTDYPGELFF.

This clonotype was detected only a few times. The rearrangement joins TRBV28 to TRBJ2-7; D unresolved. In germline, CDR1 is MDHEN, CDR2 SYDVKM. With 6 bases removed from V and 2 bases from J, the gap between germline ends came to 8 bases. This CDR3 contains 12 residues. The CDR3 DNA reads TGTGCCAGCAGCACCCCCGCCTACGAGCAGTACTTC. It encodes CASSTPAYEQYF. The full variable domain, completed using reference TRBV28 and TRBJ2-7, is DVKVTQSSRYLVKRTGEKVFLECVQDMDHENMFWYRQDPGLGLRLIYFSYDVKMKEKGDIPEGYSVSREKKERFSLILESASTNQTSMYLCASSTPAYEQYFGPGTRLTVT.

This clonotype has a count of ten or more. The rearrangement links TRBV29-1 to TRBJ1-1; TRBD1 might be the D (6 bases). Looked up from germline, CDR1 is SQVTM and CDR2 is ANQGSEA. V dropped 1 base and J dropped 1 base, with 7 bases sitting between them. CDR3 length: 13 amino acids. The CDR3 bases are TGCAGCGTTGAAGGGGGACAGAACACTGAAGCTTTCTTT. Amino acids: CSVEGGQNTEAFF.

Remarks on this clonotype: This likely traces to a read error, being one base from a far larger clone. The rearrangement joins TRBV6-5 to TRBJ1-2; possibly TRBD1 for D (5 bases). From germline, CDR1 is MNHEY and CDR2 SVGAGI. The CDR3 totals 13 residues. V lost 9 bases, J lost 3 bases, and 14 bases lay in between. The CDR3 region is CASGAAAHYGYTF. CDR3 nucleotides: TGTGCCAGTGGGGCCGCGGCCCACTATGGCTACACCTTC.

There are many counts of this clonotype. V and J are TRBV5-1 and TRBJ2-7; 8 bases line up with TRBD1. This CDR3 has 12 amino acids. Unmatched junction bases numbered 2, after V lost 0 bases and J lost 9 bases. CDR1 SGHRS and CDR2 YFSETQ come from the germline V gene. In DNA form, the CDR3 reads TGCGCCAGCAGCTTGGGAACAGGGGGGCAGTACTTC. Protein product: CASSLGTGGQYF.

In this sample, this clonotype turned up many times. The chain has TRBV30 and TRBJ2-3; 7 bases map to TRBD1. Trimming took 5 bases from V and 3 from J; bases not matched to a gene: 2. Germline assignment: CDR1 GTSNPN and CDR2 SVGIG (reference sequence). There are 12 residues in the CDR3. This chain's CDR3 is CAWVTGTDTQYF. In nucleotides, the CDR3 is TGTGCCTGGGTGACAGGGACAGATACGCAGTATTTT.

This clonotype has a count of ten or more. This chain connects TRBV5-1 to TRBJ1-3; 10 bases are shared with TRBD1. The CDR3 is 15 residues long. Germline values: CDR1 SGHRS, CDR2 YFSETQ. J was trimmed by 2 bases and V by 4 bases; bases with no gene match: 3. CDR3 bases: TGCGCCAGCAGCGCCGGACAGGGGGCTGGAAACACCATATATTTT. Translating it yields CASSAGQGAGNTIYF.

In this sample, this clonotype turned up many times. CDR3 in amino acids: CASSPAGTTDTQYF. The CDR3 coding sequence is TGTGCCAGCTCACCGGCAGGGACGACAGATACGCAGTATTTT. This chain links TRBV18 with TRBJ2-3; perhaps D is TRBD1 or TRBD2 (5 bases each). The germline V gene has CDR1 KGHSH and CDR2 LQKENI. The CDR3 extends over 14 amino acids. The germline V and J ends were trimmed by 3 bases and 3 bases, with 10 bases remaining between them.

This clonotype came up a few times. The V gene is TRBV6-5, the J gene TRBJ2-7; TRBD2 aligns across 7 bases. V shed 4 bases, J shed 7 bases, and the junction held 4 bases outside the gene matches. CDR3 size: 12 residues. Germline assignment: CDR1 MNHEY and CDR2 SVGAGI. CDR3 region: CASSWGGREQYF. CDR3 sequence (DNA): TGTGCCAGCAGTTGGGGAGGGCGGGAGCAGTACTTC.

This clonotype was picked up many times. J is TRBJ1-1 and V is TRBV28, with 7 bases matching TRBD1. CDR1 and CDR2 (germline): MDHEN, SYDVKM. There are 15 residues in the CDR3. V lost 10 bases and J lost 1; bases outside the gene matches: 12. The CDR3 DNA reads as TGTGCCACCACCTACTCGACAGGGAAGAACACTGAAGCTTTCTTT. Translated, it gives CATTYSTGKNTEAFF.

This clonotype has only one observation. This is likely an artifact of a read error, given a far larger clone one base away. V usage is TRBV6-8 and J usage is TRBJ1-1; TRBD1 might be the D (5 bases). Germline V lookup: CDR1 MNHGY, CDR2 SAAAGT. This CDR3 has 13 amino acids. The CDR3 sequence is CASSRGMNTEAYF. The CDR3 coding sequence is TGTGCCAGCAGTAGGGGAATGAACACTGAAGCTTACTTT.

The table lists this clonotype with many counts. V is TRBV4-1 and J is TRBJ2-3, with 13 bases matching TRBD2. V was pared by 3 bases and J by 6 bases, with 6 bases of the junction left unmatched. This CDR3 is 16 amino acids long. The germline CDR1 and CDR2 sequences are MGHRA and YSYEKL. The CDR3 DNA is TGCGCCAGCAGCCAGGTACTAGCGGGGGGGCTCGATACGCAGTATTTT. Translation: CASSQVLAGGLDTQYF.

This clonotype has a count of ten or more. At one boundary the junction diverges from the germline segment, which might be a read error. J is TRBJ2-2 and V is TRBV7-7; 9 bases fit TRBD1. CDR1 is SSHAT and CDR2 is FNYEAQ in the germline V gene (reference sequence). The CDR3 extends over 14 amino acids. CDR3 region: CASSFRQGAGELFF. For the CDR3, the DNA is TGTGCTAGCAGCTTTCGACAGGGGGCCGGGGAGCTGTTTTTT.

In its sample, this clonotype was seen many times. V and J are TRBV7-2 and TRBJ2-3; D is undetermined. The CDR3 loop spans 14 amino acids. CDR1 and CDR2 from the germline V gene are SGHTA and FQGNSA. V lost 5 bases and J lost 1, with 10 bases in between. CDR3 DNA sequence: TGTGCCAGCAGCCTCCGGTCCGGCACAGATACGCAGTATTTT. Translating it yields CASSLRSGTDTQYF.

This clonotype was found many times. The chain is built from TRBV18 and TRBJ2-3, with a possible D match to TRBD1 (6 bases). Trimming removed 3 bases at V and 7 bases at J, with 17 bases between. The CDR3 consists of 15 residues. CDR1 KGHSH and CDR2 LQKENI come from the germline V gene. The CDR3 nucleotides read TGTGCCAGCTCACCGGAAGGGGGAGTTCTGAATACGCAGTATTTT. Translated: CASSPEGGVLNTQYF.

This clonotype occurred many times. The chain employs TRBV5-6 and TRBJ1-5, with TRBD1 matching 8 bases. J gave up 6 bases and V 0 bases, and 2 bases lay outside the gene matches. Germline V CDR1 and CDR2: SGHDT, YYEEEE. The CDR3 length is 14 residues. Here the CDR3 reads CASSLGQGIQPQHF. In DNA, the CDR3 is TGTGCCAGCAGCTTGGGACAGGGGATTCAGCCCCAGCATTTT.

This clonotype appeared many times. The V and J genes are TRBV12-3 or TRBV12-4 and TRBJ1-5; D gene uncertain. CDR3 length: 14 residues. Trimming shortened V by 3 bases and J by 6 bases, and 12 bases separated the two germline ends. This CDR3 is CASSFKALGQPQHF. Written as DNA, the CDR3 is TGTGCCAGCAGTTTCAAGGCCCTGGGTCAGCCCCAGCATTTT.

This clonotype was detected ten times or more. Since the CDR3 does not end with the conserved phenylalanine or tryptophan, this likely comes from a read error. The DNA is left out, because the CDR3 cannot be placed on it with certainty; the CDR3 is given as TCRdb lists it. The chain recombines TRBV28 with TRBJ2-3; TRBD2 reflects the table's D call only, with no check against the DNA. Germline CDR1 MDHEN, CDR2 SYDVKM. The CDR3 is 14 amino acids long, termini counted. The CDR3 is CASSLTRALSLRAY.

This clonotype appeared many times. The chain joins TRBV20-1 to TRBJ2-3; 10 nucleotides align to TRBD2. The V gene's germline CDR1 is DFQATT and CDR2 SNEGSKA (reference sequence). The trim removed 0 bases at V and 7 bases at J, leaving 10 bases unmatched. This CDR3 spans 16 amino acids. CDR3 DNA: TGCAGTGCTAGAGATTGGCTAGCGGGAGCGGAAAATACGCAGTATTTT. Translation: CSARDWLAGAENTQYF.

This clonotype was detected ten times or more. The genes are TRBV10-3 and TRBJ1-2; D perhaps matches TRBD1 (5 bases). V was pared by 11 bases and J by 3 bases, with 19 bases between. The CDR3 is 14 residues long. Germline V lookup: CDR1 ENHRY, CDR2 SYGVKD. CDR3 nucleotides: TGTGCCTCCCGCCAGGGCTCCCCCGACTATGGCTACACCTTC. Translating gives CASRQGSPDYGYTF.